This T cell receptor beta chain was observed in a study of T cell responses to AZD1222 COVID-19 vaccine. Study results and caveats: When two AZD1222 doses had been given, Spike-specific TCR breadth and depth rose. In the spike-specific TCR repertoire, nearly half reportedly target unmutated variant regions. The donor group comprised mostly white British people and more females; the analysis possibly underestimated clonal diversity.

Turning to this clone: Its specificity is not known.

Only in-frame clones appear in the TCRdb table, and some are missing; sequencing was by immunoSEQ multiplex PCR. The data show 110,000 or so clones, with 85% to 90% seen just once and about 7.1% held by the top ten. The CDR3 covers 15 residues. Germline lookup yields CDR1 SGHVS and CDR2 FQNEAQ. V was pared by 3 bases and J by 5 bases, with 11 bases between. This sample comprised peripheral blood, obtained 28 days after the second AZD1222 dose. The TCR was taken from an adult who received the AZD1222 COVID-19 vaccine. This chain links TRBV7-8 with TRBJ1-6, with D perhaps matching TRBD1 (5 bases). CDR3 in DNA: TGTGCCAGCAGCTTGAACCAGGGCAATAATTCACCCCTCCACTTT. Its translation: CASSLNQGNNSPLHF.